This T cell receptor (beta chain) was recorded in a study of blood T cells in healthy people across ages. Then a second PCR, running roughly 7 to 11 cycles, was carried out with a sample-barcoded 5' primer and a J-beta primer mix. Every sample returned 3 million or more CDR3-containing paired-end reads. MiXCR, run by TCRdb on the 5' RACE reads, gives a single entry per CDR3 protein. The sample holds approximately 810,000 distinct CDR3 sequences, around 28% seen once. A word on this clonotype: Its matching antigen is unknown.

Points from the study as a whole: Nothing was known about donor CMV status, and this possibly confounded expanded clonotype changes. With age, beta diversity per million T cells declined roughly linearly, significantly by around 43.

The CDR3 runs to 13 residues. The V and J ends lost 2 bases and 7 bases respectively, with 11 bases between them. Per germline, CDR1 SGHTA and CDR2 FQGNSA. The genes are TRBV7-2 and TRBJ1-1, with D possibly being TRBD1 (5 bases). Sequenced input: blood. The TCR was taken from an elderly woman in good health. For the CDR3, the DNA is TGTGCCAGCAGCTTACTTCAGGGAGATGAAGCTTTCTTT. Its translation: CASSLLQGDEAFF.